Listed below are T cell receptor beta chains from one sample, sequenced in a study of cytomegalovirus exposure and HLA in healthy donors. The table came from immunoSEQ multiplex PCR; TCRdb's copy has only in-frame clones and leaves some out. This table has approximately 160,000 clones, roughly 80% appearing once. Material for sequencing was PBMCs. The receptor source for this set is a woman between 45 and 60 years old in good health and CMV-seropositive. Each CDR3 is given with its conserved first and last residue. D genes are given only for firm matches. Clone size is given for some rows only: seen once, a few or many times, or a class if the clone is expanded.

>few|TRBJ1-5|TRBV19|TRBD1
TGTGCCAGTAGTCCCTCCGGGACAGGGTACCAGCCCCAGCATTTT
CASSPSGTGYQPQHF
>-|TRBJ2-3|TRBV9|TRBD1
TGTGCCAGCACCAAGGGGGACAGGGGGCGGGATACGCAGTATTTT
CASTKGDRGRDTQYF
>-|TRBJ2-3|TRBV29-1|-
TGCAGCGTTCGCCGAGCTAGCACAGATACGCAGTATTTT
CSVRRASTDTQYF
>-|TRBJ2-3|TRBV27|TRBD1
TGTGCCAGCAGGGACAGGGCCACAGATACGCAGTATTTT
CASRDRATDTQYF
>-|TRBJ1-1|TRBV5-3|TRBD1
TGTGCCAGAAGCCCACAGGGGGCTGAAGCTTTCTTT
CARSPQGAEAFF
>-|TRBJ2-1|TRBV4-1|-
TGCGCCAGCAGCCAAGCGGTCAATGAGCAGTTCTTC
CASSQAVNEQFF
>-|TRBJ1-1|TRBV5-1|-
TGCGCCAGCAGCCCGAATTTGGGGGGCACTGAAGCTTTCTTT
CASSPNLGGTEAFF
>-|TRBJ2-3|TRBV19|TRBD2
TGTGCCAGTAGGCGAAAAGGAGCGGGGGGGCAAGGAACGCAGTATTTT
CASRRKGAGGQGTQYF
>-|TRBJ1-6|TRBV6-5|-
TGTGCCAGCAGTTCAGCCGGAGGGTATAATTCACCCCTCCACTTT
CASSSAGGYNSPLHF
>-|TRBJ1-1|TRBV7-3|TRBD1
TGTGCCAGCAGCTCGACAGGGGGAATCACTGAAGCTTTCTTT
CASSSTGGITEAFF
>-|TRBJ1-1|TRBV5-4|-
TGTGCCAGCAGCTCAAACACTGAAGCTTTCTTT
CASSSNTEAFF
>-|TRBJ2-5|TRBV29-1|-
TGCAGCTTACGACAATCTCAAGAGACCCAGTACTTC
CSLRQSQETQYF
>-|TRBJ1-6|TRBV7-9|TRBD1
TGTTCCAGCAGCTCACAGGGGGCCCGGAATTCACCCCTCCACTTT
CSSSSQGARNSPLHF
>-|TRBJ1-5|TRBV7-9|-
TGTGCCAGCAGCCCCCTGACAGCTAGCAATCAGCCCCAGCATTTT
CASSPLTASNQPQHF
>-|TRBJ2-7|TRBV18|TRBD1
TGTGCCAGCTCCCCAGGACAGGGGGCGAGGATCGAGCAGTACTTC
CASSPGQGARIEQYF
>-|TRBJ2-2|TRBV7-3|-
TGTGCCAGCAACCCTACCGGGGGGCTAAACACCGGGGAGCTGTTTTTT
CASNPTGGLNTGELFF
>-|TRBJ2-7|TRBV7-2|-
TGTGCCAGCAGCTGGGGGCTGGCCTCATACGAGCAGTACTTC
CASSWGLASYEQYF
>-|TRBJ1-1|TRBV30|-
TGTGCCTGGAGTCGGGGGGTGGGCACTGAAGCTTTCTTT
CAWSRGVGTEAFF
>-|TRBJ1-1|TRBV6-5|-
TGTGCCAGCAGTTACCAAAGACAGTTCAACACTGAAGCTTTCTTT
CASSYQRQFNTEAFF
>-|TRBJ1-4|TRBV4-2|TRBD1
TGTGCCAGCAGCCAAGACCGGACGGACAGGGGGCCTGAAAAACTGTTTTTT
CASSQDRTDRGPEKLFF
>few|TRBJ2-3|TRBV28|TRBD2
TGTGCTACGGCTGGCGGGAGTGGGGCAGATACGCAGTATTTT
CATAGGSGADTQYF
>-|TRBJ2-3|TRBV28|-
TGTGCCGCTCAAAGGGCGGGTGGGGATACGCAGTATTTT
CAAQRAGGDTQYF
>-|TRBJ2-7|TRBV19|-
TGTGCCAGCCAAATCCATCCCCGGTCAGGCAACGAGCAGTACTTC
CASQIHPRSGNEQYF
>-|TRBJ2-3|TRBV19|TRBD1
TGTGCCAGTAGTACGACAGGGGGCTGGACAGATACGCAGTATTTT
CASSTTGGWTDTQYF
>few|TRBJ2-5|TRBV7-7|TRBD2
TGTGCTAGCAGCTCGGGACTAGCGTTCGGAGAGACCCAGTACTTC
CASSSGLAFGETQYF
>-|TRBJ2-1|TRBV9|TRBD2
TGTGCCAGCAGCGACCCCTGGGCGGGGGGCTACAATGAGCAGTTCTTC
CASSDPWAGGYNEQFF
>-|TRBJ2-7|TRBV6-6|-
TGTGCCAGCAGTTACTCGAGAGGAGCGGGCGAGCAGTACTTC
CASSYSRGAGEQYF
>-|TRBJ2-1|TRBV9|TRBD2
TGTGCCAGCAGCGCTAGCGGGAGCTCCTACAATGAGCAGTTCTTC
CASSASGSSYNEQFF
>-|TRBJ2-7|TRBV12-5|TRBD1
TGTGCTAGTGGTTTCCCCTCAGGGACAGGGAAACTGAACTTAACGGTCTCCTACGAGCAGTACTTC
CASGFPSGTGKLNLTVSYEQYF
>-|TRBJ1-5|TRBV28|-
TGTGCCAGCAACCGGGACACATTACCCAATCAGCCCCAGCATTTT
CASNRDTLPNQPQHF
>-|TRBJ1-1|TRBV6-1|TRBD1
TGTGCCAGCAGTAACGACAGGGGGGACACTGAAGCTTTCTTT
CASSNDRGDTEAFF
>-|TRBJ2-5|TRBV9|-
TGTGCCAGCAGCGTAGGGGCGGGAAACCAAGAGACCCAGTACTTC
CASSVGAGNQETQYF
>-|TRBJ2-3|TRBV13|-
TGTGCCAGCAGCCCCAGGGGGGGACAGGACTTGTTGGATACGCAGTATTTT
CASSPRGGQDLLDTQYF
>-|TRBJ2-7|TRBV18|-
TGTGCCAGCTCACCCGCAGGGACCTACGAGCAGTACTTC
CASSPAGTYEQYF
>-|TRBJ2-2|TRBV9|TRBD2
TGTGCCAGCAGCGTAGGAACTAGCGGGAGCACCGGGGAGCTGTTTTTT
CASSVGTSGSTGELFF
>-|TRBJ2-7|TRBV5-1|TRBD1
TGCGCCAGCAGCTTGGCCTCGGACCCGGGACAGTTTTACGAGCAGTACTTC
CASSLASDPGQFYEQYF
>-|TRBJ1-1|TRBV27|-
TGTGCCAGCAGACCTAAAGAGCGGGGCACTGAAGCTTTCTTT
CASRPKERGTEAFF
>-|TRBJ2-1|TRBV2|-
TGTGCCAGCAGTGATGTCGCGGGGAGCTCCTACAATGAGCAGTTCTTC
CASSDVAGSSYNEQFF
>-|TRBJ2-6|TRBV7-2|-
TGTGCCAGCAGCTGGGATGGCGGGTCTGGGGCCAACGTCCTGACTTTC
CASSWDGGSGANVLTF
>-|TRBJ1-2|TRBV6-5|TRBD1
TGTGCCGCACGTCAAACAGGGGGCAACTATGGCTACACCTTC
CAARQTGGNYGYTF
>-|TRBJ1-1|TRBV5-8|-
TGTGCCAGCAGCGGGGGGGGTAGCAGGTTGAACACTGAAGCTTTCTTT
CASSGGGSRLNTEAFF
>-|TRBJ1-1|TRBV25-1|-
TGTGCCAGCAAAGGACATCGGGACACTGAAGCTTTCTTT
CASKGHRDTEAFF
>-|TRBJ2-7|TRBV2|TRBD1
TGTGCCTCCACCGACAGGGGGACTTCCTACGAGCAGTACTTC
CASTDRGTSYEQYF